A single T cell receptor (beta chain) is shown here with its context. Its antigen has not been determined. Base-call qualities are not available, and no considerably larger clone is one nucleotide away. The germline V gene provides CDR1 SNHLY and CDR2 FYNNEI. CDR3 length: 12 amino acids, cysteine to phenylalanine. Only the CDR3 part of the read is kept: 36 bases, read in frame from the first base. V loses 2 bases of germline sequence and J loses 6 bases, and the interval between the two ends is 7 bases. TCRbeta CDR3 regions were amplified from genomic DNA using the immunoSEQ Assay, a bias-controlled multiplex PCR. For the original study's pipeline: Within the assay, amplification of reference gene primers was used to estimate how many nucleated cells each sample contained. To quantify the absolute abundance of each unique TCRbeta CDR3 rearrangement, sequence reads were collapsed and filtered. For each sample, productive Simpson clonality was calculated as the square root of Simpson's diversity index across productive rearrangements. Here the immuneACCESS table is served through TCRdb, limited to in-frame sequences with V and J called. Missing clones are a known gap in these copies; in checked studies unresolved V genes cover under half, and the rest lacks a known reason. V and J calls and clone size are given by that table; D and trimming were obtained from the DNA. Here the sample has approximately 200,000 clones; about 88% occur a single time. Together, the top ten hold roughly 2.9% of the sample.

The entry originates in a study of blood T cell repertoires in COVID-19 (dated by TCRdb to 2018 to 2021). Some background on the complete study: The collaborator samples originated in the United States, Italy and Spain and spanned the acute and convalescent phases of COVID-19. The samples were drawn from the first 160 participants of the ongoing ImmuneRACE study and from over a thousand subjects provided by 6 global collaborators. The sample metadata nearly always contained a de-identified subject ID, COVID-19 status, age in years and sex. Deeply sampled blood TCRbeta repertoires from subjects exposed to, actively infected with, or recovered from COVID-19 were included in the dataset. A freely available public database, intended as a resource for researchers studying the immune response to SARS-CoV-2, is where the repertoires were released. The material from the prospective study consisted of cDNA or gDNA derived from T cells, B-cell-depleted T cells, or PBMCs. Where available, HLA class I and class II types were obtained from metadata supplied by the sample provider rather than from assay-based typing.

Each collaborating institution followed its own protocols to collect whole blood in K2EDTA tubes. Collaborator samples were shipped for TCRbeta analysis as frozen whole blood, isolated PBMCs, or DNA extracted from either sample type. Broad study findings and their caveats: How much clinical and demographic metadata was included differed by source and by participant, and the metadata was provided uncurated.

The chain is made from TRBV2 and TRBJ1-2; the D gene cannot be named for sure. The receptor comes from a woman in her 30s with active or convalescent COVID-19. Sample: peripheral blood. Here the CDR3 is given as CASSETRDGYTF. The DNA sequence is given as TGTGCCAGCAGTGAAACCCGGGATGGCTACACCTTC.